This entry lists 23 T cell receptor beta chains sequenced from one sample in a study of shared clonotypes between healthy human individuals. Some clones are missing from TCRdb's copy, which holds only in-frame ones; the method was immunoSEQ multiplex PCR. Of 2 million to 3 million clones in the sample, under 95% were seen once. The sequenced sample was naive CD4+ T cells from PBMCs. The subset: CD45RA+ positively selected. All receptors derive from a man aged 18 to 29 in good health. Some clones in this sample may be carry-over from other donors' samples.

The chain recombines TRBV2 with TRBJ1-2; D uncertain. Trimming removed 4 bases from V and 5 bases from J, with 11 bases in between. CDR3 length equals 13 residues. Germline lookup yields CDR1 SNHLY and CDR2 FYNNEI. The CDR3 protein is CASSGASRYGYTF. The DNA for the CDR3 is TGTGCCAGCAGTGGGGCCAGCCGTTATGGCTACACCTTC.

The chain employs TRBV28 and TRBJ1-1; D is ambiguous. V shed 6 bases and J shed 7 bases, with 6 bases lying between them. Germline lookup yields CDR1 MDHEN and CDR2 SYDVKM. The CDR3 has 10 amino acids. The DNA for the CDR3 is TGTGCCAGCAGCCACCATGAAGCTTTCTTT. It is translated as CASSHHEAFF.

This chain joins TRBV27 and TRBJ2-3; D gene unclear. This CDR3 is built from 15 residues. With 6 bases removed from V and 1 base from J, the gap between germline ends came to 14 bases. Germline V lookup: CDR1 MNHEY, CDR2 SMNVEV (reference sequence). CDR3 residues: CASSRRSPGTDTQYF. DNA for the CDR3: TGTGCCAGCAGCCGACGGTCCCCTGGCACAGATACGCAGTATTTT.

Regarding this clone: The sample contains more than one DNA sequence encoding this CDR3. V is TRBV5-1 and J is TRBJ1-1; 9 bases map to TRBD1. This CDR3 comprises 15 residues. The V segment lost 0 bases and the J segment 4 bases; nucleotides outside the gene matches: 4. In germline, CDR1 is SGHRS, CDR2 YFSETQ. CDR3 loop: CASSLGGQGSTEAFF. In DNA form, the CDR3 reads TGCGCCAGCAGCTTGGGCGGACAGGGGTCCACTGAAGCTTTCTTT.

The DNA for the CDR3 is TGTGCCACCAACATGGGACAGTACACAGATACGCAGTATTTT. As protein: CATNMGQYTDTQYF. The rearrangement links TRBV15 to TRBJ2-3; 7 bases map to TRBD1. From germline, CDR1 is LNHNV and CDR2 YYDKDF (reference sequence). This CDR3 comprises 14 residues. The V segment lost 7 bases and the J segment 2 bases; nucleotides outside the gene matches: 6.

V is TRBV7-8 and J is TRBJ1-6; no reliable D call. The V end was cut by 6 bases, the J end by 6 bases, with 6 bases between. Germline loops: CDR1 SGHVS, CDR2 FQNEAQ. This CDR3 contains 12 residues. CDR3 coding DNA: TGTGCCAGCAGAAGGACTAATTCACCCCTCCACTTT. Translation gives CASRRTNSPLHF.

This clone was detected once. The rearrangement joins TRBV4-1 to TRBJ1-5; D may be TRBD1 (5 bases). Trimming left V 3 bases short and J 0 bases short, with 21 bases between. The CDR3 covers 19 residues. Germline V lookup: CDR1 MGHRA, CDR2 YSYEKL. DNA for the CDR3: TGCGCCAGCAGCCATTATCGGACTGCTCCTGGGGGTAGCAATCAGCCCCAGCATTTT. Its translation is CASSHYRTAPGGSNQPQHF.

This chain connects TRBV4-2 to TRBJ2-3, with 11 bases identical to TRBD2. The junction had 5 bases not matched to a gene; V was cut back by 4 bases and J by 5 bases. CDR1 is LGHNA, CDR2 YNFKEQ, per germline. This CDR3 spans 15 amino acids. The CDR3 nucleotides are TGTGCCAGCAGCCCGGGACTAGCGGTACGAGATACGCAGTATTTT. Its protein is CASSPGLAVRDTQYF.

For the CDR3, the DNA is TGTGCCAGCAGTCAGACAGGGGTCAGGAACACTGAAGCTTTCTTT. Residues: CASSQTGVRNTEAFF. This chain connects TRBV5-5 to TRBJ1-1; TRBD1 agrees at 8 bases. The CDR3 has 15 residues. V lost 5 bases and J lost 1; bases outside the gene matches: 7. Per germline, CDR1 SGHKS and CDR2 YYEKEE (reference sequence).

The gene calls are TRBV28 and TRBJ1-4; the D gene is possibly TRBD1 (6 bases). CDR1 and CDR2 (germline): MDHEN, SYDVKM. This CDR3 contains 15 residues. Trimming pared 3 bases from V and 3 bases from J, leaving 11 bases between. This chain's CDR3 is CASSFIGTPNEKLFF. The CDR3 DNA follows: TGTGCCAGCAGTTTTATCGGGACACCTAATGAAAAACTGTTTTTT.

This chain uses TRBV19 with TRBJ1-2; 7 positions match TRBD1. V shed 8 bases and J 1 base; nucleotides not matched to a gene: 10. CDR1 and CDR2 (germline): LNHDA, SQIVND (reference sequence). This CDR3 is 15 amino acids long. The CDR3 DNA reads TGTGCCAGTGCCGATCTGGGACAGAATAACTATGGCTACACCTTC. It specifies CASADLGQNNYGYTF. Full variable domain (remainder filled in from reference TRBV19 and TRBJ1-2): DGGITQSPKYLFRKEGQNVTLSCEQNLNHDAMYWYRQDPGQGLRLIYYSQIVNDFQKGDIAEGYSVSREKKESFPLTVTSAQKNPTAFYLCASADLGQNNYGYTFGSGTRLTVV.

This CDR3 reads CASSLLGLGEQFF. The CDR3 DNA is TGTGCCAGCAGCTTATTAGGGTTGGGTGAGCAGTTCTTC. The chain carries TRBV7-3 and TRBJ2-1; D gene unclear. The CDR3 runs to 13 residues. V lost 2 bases and J 9 bases, leaving 11 bases between the germline ends. The germline gives CDR1 SGHTA, CDR2 FQGTGA.

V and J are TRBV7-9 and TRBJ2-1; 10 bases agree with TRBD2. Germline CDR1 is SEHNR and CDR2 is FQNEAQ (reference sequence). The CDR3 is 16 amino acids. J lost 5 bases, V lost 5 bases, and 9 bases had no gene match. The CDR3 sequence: CASSDTSGIADNEQFF. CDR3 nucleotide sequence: TGTGCCAGCAGCGATACTAGCGGGATAGCGGACAATGAGCAGTTCTTC.

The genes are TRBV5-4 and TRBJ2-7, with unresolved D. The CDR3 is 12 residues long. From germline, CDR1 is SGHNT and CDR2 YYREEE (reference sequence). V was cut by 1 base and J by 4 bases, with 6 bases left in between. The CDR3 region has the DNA TGTGCCAGCAGCTTGTTGAGGTACGAGCAGTACTTC. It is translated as CASSLLRYEQYF.

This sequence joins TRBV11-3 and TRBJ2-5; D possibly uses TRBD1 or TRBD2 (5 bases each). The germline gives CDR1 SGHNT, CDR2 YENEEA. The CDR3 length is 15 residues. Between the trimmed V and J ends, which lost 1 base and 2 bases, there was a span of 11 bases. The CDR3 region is CASSLAGQGQETQYF. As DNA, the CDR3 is TGTGCCAGCAGCTTAGCGGGGCAGGGTCAAGAGACCCAGTACTTC.

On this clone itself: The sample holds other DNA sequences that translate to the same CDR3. CDR3 sequence (DNA): TGTGCCAGCAGGACCGGTACAGATGGAAACACCATATATTTT. Encoded protein: CASRTGTDGNTIYF. The chain carries TRBV6-5 and TRBJ1-3; the D is unclear. CDR1 and CDR2 (germline): MNHEY, SVGAGI. CDR3 length: 14 amino acids. V gave up 6 bases and J gave up 3 bases, with 12 bases separating them.

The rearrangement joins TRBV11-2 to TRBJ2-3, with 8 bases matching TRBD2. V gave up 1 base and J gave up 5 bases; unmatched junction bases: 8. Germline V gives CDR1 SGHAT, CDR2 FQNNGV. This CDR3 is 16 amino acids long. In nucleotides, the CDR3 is TGTGCCAGCAGCTTAGGCCCGTTTCGGGGGGGAGATACGCAGTATTTT. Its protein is CASSLGPFRGGDTQYF. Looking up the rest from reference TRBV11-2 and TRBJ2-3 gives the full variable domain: EAGVAQSPRYKIIEKRQSVAFWCNPISGHATLYWYQQILGQGPKLLIQFQNNGVVDDSQLPKDRFSAERLKGVDSTLKIQPAKLEDSAVYLCASSLGPFRGGDTQYFGPGTRLTVL.

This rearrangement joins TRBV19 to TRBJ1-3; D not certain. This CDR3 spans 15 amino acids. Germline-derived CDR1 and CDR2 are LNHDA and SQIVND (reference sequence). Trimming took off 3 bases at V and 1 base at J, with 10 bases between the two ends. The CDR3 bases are TGTGCCAGTAGTATGTCGGTGGGGTCTGGAAACACCATATATTTT. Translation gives CASSMSVGSGNTIYF.

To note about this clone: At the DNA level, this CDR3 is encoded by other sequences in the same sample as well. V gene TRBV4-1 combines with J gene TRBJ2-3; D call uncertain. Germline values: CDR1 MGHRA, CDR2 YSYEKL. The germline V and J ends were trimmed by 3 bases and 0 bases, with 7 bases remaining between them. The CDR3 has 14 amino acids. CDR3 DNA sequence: TGCGCCAGCAGCCAGACTGGAAGCACAGATACGCAGTATTTT. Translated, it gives CASSQTGSTDTQYF.

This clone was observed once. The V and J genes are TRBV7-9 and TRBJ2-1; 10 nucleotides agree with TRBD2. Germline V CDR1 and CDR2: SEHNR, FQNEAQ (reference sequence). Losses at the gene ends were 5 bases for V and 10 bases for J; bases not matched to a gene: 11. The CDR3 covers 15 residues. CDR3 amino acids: CASSEKREGLKEQFF. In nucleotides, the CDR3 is TGTGCCAGCAGCGAAAAGCGGGAGGGCCTGAAAGAGCAGTTCTTC.

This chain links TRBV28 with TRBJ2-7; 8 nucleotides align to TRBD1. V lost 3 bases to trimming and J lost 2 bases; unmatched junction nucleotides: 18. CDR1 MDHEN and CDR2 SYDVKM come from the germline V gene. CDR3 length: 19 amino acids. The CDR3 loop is CASSFPLVLGDRRPYEQYF. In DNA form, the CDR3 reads TGTGCCAGCAGTTTTCCCCTCGTGCTGGGGGACAGGAGACCCTACGAGCAGTACTTC. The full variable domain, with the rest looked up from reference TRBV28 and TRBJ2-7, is DVKVTQSSRYLVKRTGEKVFLECVQDMDHENMFWYRQDPGLGLRLIYFSYDVKMKEKGDIPEGYSVSREKKERFSLILESASTNQTSMYLCASSFPLVLGDRRPYEQYFGPGTRLTVT.

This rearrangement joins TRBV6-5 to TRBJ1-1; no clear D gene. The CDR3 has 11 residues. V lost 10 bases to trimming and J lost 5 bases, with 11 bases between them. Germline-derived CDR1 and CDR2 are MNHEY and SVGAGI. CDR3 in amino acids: CAINGGTEAFF. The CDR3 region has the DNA TGTGCCATCAACGGAGGGACTGAAGCTTTCTTT.

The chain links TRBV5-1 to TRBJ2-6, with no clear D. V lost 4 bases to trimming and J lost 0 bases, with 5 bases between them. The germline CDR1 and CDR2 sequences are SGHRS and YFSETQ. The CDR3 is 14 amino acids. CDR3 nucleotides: TGCGCCAGCAGCGCCCCCTCTGGGGCCAACGTCCTGACTTTC. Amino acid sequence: CASSAPSGANVLTF.